The clone carrying this T cell receptor (beta chain) was detected once. Its matching antigen is unknown. The protocol was immunoSEQ multiplex PCR, while the TCRdb copy is restricted to in-frame clones and leaves out a portion. The sample contains about 760 clones, around 25% of which appear only once. This sample is drawn from a study of T cells in localized non-small cell lung cancer. V lost 0 bases and J lost 7, with 20 bases in between. The CDR3 sequence is 16 residues long. Looked up from germline, CDR1 is SGHRS and CDR2 is YFSETQ. Study-level points and caveats: Sequencing, confined to only one tumor region, leaves heterogeneity possible. It was uninvolved adjacent lung that showed the highest T cell clonality, exceeding tumor.

The V gene is TRBV5-1, the J gene TRBJ2-7; a weak D match, TRBD1 (6 bases). The sample in question was lung tumor tissue, obtained before any cancer treatment. This receptor was identified in a male donor at least 60 years old with stage III squamous cell lung carcinoma. The CDR3 DNA reads TGCGCCAGCAGCTTGGATGGGGGCGATCCTACTAGGGAGCAGTACTTC. This translates into CASSLDGGDPTREQYF.